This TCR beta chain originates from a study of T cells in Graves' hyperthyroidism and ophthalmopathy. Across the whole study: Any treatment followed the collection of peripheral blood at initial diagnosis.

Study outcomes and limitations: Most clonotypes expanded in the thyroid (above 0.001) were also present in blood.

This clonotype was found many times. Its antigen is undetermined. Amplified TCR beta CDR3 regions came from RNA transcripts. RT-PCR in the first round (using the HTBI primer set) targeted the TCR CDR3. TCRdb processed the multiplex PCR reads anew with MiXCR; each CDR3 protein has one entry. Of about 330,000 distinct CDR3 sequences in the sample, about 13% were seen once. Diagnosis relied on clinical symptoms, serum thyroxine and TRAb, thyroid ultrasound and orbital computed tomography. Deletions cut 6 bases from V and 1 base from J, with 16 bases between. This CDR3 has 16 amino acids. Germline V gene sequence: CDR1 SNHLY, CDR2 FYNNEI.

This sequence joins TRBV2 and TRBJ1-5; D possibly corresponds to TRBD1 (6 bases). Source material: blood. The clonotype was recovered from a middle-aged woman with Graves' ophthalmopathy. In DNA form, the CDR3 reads TGTGCCAGCAGACCAGGGGTGGTGGTGAGCAATCAGCCCCAGCATTTT. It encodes CASRPGVVVSNQPQHF.